Below are 31 T cell receptor beta chains sequenced from a single sample in a study of blood T cell repertoires in COVID-19 (dated by TCRdb to the early 2020s). The library relied on the immunoSEQ multiplex PCR assay. TCRdb's version of the immuneACCESS table is confined to in-frame rearrangements and falls short of the full clone set. An unresolved V gene accounts for under half of the shortfall where checked; the remainder is of unknown origin. The table for this sample lists around 310,000 clones; roughly 90% of them were counted only once. Jointly, the top ten make up about 8.4% of the sample. Sequencing input: PBMCs or T cells enriched from blood (not recorded which). These receptor sequences come from a woman in her twenties or thirties who had recovered from COVID-19.

This rearrangement joins TRBV28 to TRBJ2-3, with D tentatively TRBD2 (7 bases). The CDR3 contains 16 residues. The V end lost 3 bases, the J end lost 4 bases, and 17 bases lay between the germline ends. From germline, CDR1 is MDHEN and CDR2 SYDVKM. CDR3 protein: CASSFRGEGVSDTQYF. The DNA of the CDR3 is TGTGCCAGCAGTTTTCGGGGGGAGGGGGTATCAGATACGCAGTATTTT.

V usage is TRBV7-2 and J usage is TRBJ2-5, with 7 bases lining up with TRBD2. The CDR3 runs to 14 residues. V lost 3 bases to trimming and J lost 4 bases; unmatched junction nucleotides: 5. Germline CDR1 SGHTA, CDR2 FQGNSA. The CDR3 DNA follows: TGTGCCAGCAGCTTTGCGGGAGTGGCAGAGACCCAGTACTTC. It codes for CASSFAGVAETQYF.

The V call is TRBV27, the J call TRBJ1-2, with a weak D call TRBD1 (6 bases). The CDR3 runs to 14 residues. The germline CDR1 and CDR2 sequences are MNHEY and SMNVEV (reference sequence). Trimming pared 2 bases from V and 5 bases from J, leaving 12 bases between. CDR3 sequence reads: CASSLRGHGYGYTF. CDR3 nucleotide sequence: TGTGCCAGCAGTTTAAGGGGACATGGGTATGGCTACACCTTC.

This rearrangement joins TRBV10-3 to TRBJ2-1; 7 bases match TRBD2. The CDR3 is 18 amino acids. Germline V gene lookup returns CDR1 ENHRY and CDR2 SYGVKD. The trim removed 0 bases at V and 0 bases at J, leaving 8 bases unmatched. Here the CDR3 reads CAISESPAGGGSYNEQFF. For the CDR3, the DNA is TGTGCCATCAGTGAGTCGCCCGCTGGCGGGGGCTCCTACAATGAGCAGTTCTTC.

V gene TRBV7-9 combines with J gene TRBJ1-1; 8 bases are a match to TRBD1. The CDR3 consists of 14 residues. CDR1 and CDR2 from the germline V gene are SEHNR and FQNEAQ (reference sequence). Germline trimming cut 2 bases from V and 3 bases from J; bases unmatched to any gene: 2. The CDR3 DNA follows: TGTGCCAGCAGCTTATCACAGGGGGACACTGAAGCTTTCTTT. Translating it yields CASSLSQGDTEAFF.

The chain couples TRBV19 to TRBJ1-1, with TRBD1 identical over 8 bases. There are 14 residues in the CDR3. Germline lookup yields CDR1 LNHDA and CDR2 SQIVND (reference sequence). V shed 5 bases, J shed 1 base, and the junction held 3 bases outside the gene matches. CDR3 sequence: CASSRDRKNTEAFF. In DNA, the CDR3 is TGTGCCAGTAGTCGGGACAGGAAGAACACTGAAGCTTTCTTT.

The CDR3 nucleotides read TGTGCCAGCAGCTGGGGACTAGCCCCCGGGGAGCTGTTTTTT. As protein: CASSWGLAPGELFF. The V and J genes are TRBV7-6 and TRBJ2-2; TRBD2 aligns across 9 bases. From germline, CDR1 is SGHVS and CDR2 FNYEAQ. This CDR3 has 14 amino acids. V shed 4 bases, J shed 6 bases, and the junction held 3 bases outside the gene matches. Based on the CDR3 plus reference TRBV7-6 and TRBJ2-2, the full variable domain is GAGVSQSPRYKVTKRGQDVALRCDPISGHVSLYWYRQALGQGPEFLTYFNYEAQQDKSGLPNDRFSAERPEGSISTLTIQRTEQRDSAMYRCASSWGLAPGELFFGEGSRLTVL.

V usage is TRBV27 and J usage is TRBJ2-2, with D maybe TRBD2 (7 bases). V lost 6 bases, J lost 7 bases, and 15 bases lay in between. This CDR3 has 14 amino acids. Germline V CDR1 and CDR2: MNHEY, SMNVEV (reference sequence). The CDR3 reads CASRLKGGSGELFF. The DNA of the CDR3 is TGTGCCAGCAGATTAAAGGGGGGGAGCGGGGAGCTGTTTTTT.

This chain connects TRBV30 to TRBJ1-5; D is unresolved. The CDR3 runs 13 residues. In germline, CDR1 is GTSNPN, CDR2 SVGIG (reference sequence). Trimming cost V 6 bases and J 3 bases, with 12 bases left between them. The CDR3 DNA is TGTGCCTGTACACCCGAAAACAATCAGCCCCAGCATTTT. It specifies CACTPENNQPQHF.

The chain uses TRBV18 and TRBJ2-2; the D gene is possibly TRBD1 (6 bases). V was clipped by 6 bases and J by 6 bases, with 20 bases between them. The CDR3 loop spans 16 amino acids. Germline-derived CDR1 and CDR2 are KGHSH and LQKENI. The CDR3 protein is CASSPEAQGNPGELFF. The CDR3 DNA reads TGTGCCAGCTCCCCGGAAGCACAGGGAAACCCCGGGGAGCTGTTTTTT.

This clone has a handful of counts. This chain links TRBV7-2 with TRBJ1-3; 7 bases map to TRBD1. The CDR3 has 17 residues. With 2 bases clipped from V and 4 bases from J, the junction kept 11 bases outside the gene matches. Germline lookup yields CDR1 SGHTA and CDR2 FQGNSA. DNA of the CDR3: TGTGCCAGCAGCTTAAGTATACAGGGGCCACGGGGAAACACCATATATTTT. Translated, it gives CASSLSIQGPRGNTIYF. Combining the CDR3 with reference TRBV7-2 and TRBJ1-3 gives the whole variable domain GAGVSQSPSNKVTEKGKDVELRCDPISGHTALYWYRQSLGQGLEFLIYFQGNSAPDKSGLPSDRFSAERTGGSVSTLTIQRTQQEDSAVYLCASSLSIQGPRGNTIYFGEGSWLTVV.

The rearrangement joins TRBV30 to TRBJ2-1, with 8 nucleotides matching TRBD2. The germline V gene encodes CDR1 GTSNPN and CDR2 SVGIG (reference sequence). CDR3 length: 14 residues. V lost 2 bases to trimming and J lost 6 bases; unmatched junction nucleotides: 6. In DNA form, the CDR3 reads TGTGCCTGGAGTCCCGGGACTAGTGTCAATGAGCAGTTCTTC. Its translation: CAWSPGTSVNEQFF.

The V and J genes are TRBV11-3 and TRBJ2-7, with D maybe TRBD2 (6 bases). The CDR3 loop spans 14 amino acids. V was trimmed by 1 base and J by 4 bases, leaving 11 bases between them. CDR1 is SGHNT and CDR2 is YENEEA in the germline V gene. CDR3 nucleotides: TGTGCCAGCAGCTTAGGGCGGGGAAGGTACGAGCAGTACTTC. Protein: CASSLGRGRYEQYF.

The chain joins TRBV5-1 to TRBJ1-1; D not certain. The CDR3 is 13 residues long. Germline V gives CDR1 SGHRS, CDR2 YFSETQ. The ends were cut back, 2 bases at V and 1 base at J, with 6 bases in the middle. The CDR3 DNA follows: TGCGCCAGCAGCTTCTACAGGAACACTGAAGCTTTCTTT. It specifies CASSFYRNTEAFF.

This chain joins TRBV7-2 and TRBJ2-7, with 7 bases lining up with TRBD1. Germline V gene lookup returns CDR1 SGHTA and CDR2 FQGNSA. Losses at the gene ends were 2 bases for V and 6 bases for J; bases not matched to a gene: 10. This CDR3 region has 15 residues. In nucleotides, the CDR3 is TGTGCCAGCAGCTTATCAGGGGGTCAGATCGGCGAGCAGTACTTC. This codes for CASSLSGGQIGEQYF.

The chain carries TRBV5-4 and TRBJ2-1; D unclear. V gave up 4 bases and J gave up 3 bases, with 8 bases separating them. From germline, CDR1 is SGHNT and CDR2 YYREEE (reference sequence). CDR3 length: 13 amino acids. The CDR3 reads CASSLDGYNEQFF. The DNA for the CDR3 is TGTGCCAGCAGCCTGGACGGCTACAATGAGCAGTTCTTC.

The rearrangement joins TRBV5-6 to TRBJ1-2; 7 nucleotides line up with TRBD1. Germline values: CDR1 SGHDT, CDR2 YYEEEE. The CDR3 is made up of 14 amino acids. V trimming: 0 bases; J trimming: 5 bases; junction bases outside the gene matches: 4. CDR3 nucleotide sequence: TGTGCCAGCAGCTTGGCCTCAGGGGGGTATGGCTACACCTTC. Translating it yields CASSLASGGYGYTF.

The rearrangement uses TRBV5-1 and TRBJ1-1, with D tentatively TRBD1 (5 bases). The V end lost 5 bases, the J end lost 6 bases, and 14 bases lay between the germline ends. CDR1 is SGHRS and CDR2 is YFSETQ in the germline V gene. The CDR3 is 13 residues long. The CDR3 protein is CASSPQGLAEAFF. The CDR3 DNA reads as TGCGCCAGCAGTCCCCAGGGTTTGGCTGAAGCTTTCTTT.

The CDR3 sequence: CASGHRSSGIPRESSYNEQFF. The CDR3 nucleotides are TGTGCTAGTGGCCACCGGAGTTCCGGAATACCCCGGGAAAGCTCCTACAATGAGCAGTTCTTC. This sequence joins TRBV12-5 and TRBJ2-1, with D possibly TRBD2 on 5 matching bases. The CDR3 contains 21 residues. V lost 6 bases, J lost 0 bases, and 30 bases lay in between. Germline V lookup: CDR1 LGHNT, CDR2 FRNRAP.

The V gene is TRBV19, the J gene TRBJ2-2; 9 nucleotides line up with TRBD2. CDR3 length: 16 amino acids. The germline gives CDR1 LNHDA, CDR2 SQIVND (reference sequence). J gave up 5 bases and V 7 bases, and 11 bases lay outside the gene matches. In DNA, the CDR3 is TGTGCCAGTAACAAAAGACTAGCGGAGGCGACCGGGGAGCTGTTTTTT. Translated, it gives CASNKRLAEATGELFF.

The chain links TRBV7-9 to TRBJ1-2, with TRBD1 matching over 10 bases. The ends lost 1 base at V and 10 bases at J; junction bases unmatched: 9. Germline lookup yields CDR1 SEHNR and CDR2 FQNEAQ (reference sequence). This CDR3 has 15 amino acids. The CDR3 nucleotides are TGTGCCAGCAGCTTAGGCGGTGACAGGGGGCTAATCTACACCTTC. It codes for CASSLGGDRGLIYTF.

The CDR3 loop is CAASQDRGRIGNQPQHF. The CDR3 DNA sequence: TGCGCAGCAAGTCAGGACAGGGGTAGAATCGGCAATCAGCCCCAGCATTTT. This chain uses TRBV29-1 with TRBJ1-5, with TRBD1 matching 9 bases. This CDR3 spans 17 amino acids. Germline-derived CDR1 and CDR2 are SQVTM and ANQGSEA.

This clone was recorded only once. The chain has TRBV7-3 and TRBJ1-6, with TRBD1 identical over 8 bases. V dropped 2 bases and J dropped 9; count of bases not matched to a gene: 6. The CDR3 covers 15 residues. CDR1 SGHTA and CDR2 FQGTGA come from the germline V gene. The CDR3 DNA sequence: TGTGCCAGCAGCTTATCGGCAGGGGGCGGTTCACCCCTCCACTTT. This codes for CASSLSAGGGSPLHF.

The chain uses TRBV28 and TRBJ2-5; 9 bases map to TRBD1. CDR1 and CDR2 (germline): MDHEN, SYDVKM. V dropped 7 bases and J dropped 4; count of bases not matched to a gene: 10. This CDR3 comprises 15 residues. The CDR3 loop is CASTSGDRVGETQYF. The CDR3 nucleotides are TGTGCCAGCACCTCTGGGGACAGGGTGGGAGAGACCCAGTACTTC.

The chain links TRBV19 to TRBJ1-5; 7 nucleotides align to TRBD1. The CDR3 totals 15 residues. Germline V gene sequence: CDR1 LNHDA, CDR2 SQIVND (reference sequence). With 3 bases clipped from V and 5 bases from J, the junction kept 7 bases outside the gene matches. The CDR3 loop is CASSIAGTEYQPQHF. DNA of the CDR3: TGTGCCAGTAGTATTGCCGGGACAGAGTATCAGCCCCAGCATTTT.

V is TRBV7-6 and J is TRBJ2-2; perhaps TRBD2 as D (5 bases). Trimming pared 2 bases from V and 6 bases from J, leaving 13 bases between. The CDR3 is made up of 15 amino acids. Looked up from germline, CDR1 is SGHVS and CDR2 is FNYEAQ. The CDR3 region has the DNA TGTGCCAGCAGCTTATACCGGGATAGGCCCGGGGAGCTGTTTTTT. Translated, it gives CASSLYRDRPGELFF.

This clone qualifies as medium-sized. The CDR3 reads CASSRAVSPGTGNGNTIYF. DNA of the CDR3: TGCGCCAGCAGCCGTGCCGTTTCCCCCGGGACAGGGAACGGAAACACCATATATTTT. The V call is TRBV4-1, the J call TRBJ1-3, with 9 positions matching TRBD1. The length of the CDR3 is 19 residues. Germline values: CDR1 MGHRA, CDR2 YSYEKL. The V segment lost 4 bases and the J segment 4 bases; nucleotides outside the gene matches: 17.

This chain connects TRBV5-4 to TRBJ1-2; D remains unclear. CDR3 size: 15 residues. The germline V gene has CDR1 SGHNT and CDR2 YYREEE (reference sequence). Trimming shortened V by 3 bases and J by 3 bases, and 15 bases separated the two germline ends. CDR3 nucleotide sequence: TGTGCCAGCAGCTGGAGAGGTCGGGGAGACTATGGCTACACCTTC. It encodes CASSWRGRGDYGYTF.

The chain combines TRBV12-3 or TRBV12-4 with TRBJ2-4; a possible D gene is TRBD1 (5 bases). The CDR3 extends over 12 amino acids. Deletions cut 1 base from V and 8 bases from J, with 6 bases between. The CDR3 here is CASSLEGDIQYF. The CDR3 nucleotides are TGTGCCAGCAGTTTAGAAGGGGACATTCAGTACTTC.

The chain is built from TRBV5-1 and TRBJ2-5; possible D gene TRBD2, 5 bases. V was cut by 4 bases and J by 2 bases, with 15 bases left in between. This CDR3 comprises 15 residues. The V gene's germline CDR1 is SGHRS and CDR2 YFSETQ. CDR3 nucleotide sequence: TGCGCCAGCAGCCCGGTCCTAGCAGATCAAGAGACCCAGTACTTC. Translation gives CASSPVLADQETQYF.

The V call is TRBV7-8, the J call TRBJ2-7, with D hard to call. Germline assignment: CDR1 SGHVS and CDR2 FQNEAQ. There are 15 residues in the CDR3. V was clipped by 5 bases and J by 0 bases, with 14 bases between them. The CDR3 DNA reads TGTGCCAGCAGCCTCTCCAGACTCCGCTCCTACGAGCAGTACTTC. Protein sequence: CASSLSRLRSYEQYF.